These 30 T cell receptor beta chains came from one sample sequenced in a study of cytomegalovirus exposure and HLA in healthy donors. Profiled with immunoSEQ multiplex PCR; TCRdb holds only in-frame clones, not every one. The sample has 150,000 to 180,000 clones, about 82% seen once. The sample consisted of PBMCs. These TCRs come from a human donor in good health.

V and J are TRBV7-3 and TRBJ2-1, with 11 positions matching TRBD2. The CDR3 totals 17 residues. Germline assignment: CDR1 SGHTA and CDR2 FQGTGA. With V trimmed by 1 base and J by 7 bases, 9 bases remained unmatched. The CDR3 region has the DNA TGTGCCAGCAGCTTAAGACCACTTTCTAGCGGGAGGAATGAGCAGTTCTTC. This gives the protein CASSLRPLSSGRNEQFF.

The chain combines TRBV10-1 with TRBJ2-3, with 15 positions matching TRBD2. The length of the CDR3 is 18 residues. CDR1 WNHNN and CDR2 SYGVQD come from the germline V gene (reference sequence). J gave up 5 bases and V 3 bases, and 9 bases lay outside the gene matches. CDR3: CASSDIGLAGGPVDTQYF. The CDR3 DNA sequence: TGCGCCAGCAGTGATATTGGACTAGCGGGAGGGCCGGTAGATACGCAGTATTTT.

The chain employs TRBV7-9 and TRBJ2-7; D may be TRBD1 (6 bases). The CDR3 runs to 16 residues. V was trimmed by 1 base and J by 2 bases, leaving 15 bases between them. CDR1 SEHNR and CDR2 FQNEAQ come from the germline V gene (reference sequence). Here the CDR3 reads CASSLGLRGHPYEQYF. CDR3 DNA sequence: TGTGCCAGCAGCTTAGGACTCAGGGGTCACCCCTACGAGCAGTACTTC.

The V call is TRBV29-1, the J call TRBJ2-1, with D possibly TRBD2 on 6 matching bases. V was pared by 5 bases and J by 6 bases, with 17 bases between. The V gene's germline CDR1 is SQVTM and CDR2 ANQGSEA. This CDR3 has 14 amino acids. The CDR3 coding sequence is TGCAGCGTTCGCGGTTTGGCGGGACCCAATGAGCAGTTCTTC. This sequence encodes CSVRGLAGPNEQFF.

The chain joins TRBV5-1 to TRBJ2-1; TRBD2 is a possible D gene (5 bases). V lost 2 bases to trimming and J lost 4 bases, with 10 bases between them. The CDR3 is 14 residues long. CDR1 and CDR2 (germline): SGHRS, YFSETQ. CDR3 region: CASSFGEKYNEQFF. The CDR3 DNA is TGCGCCAGCAGCTTCGGGGAGAAATACAATGAGCAGTTCTTC.

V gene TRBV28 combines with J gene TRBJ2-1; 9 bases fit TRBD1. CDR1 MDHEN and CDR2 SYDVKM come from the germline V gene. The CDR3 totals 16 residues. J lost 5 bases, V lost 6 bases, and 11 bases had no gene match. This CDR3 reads CASSGHRGLLDNEQFF. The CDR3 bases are TGTGCCAGCAGCGGACACAGGGGGCTCTTGGACAATGAGCAGTTCTTC.

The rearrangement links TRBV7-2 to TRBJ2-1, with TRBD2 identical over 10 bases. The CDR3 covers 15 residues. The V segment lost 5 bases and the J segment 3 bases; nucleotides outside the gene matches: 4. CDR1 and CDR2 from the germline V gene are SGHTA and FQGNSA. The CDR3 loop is CASSAVAGGYNEQFF. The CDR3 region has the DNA TGTGCCAGCAGCGCCGTAGCGGGGGGCTACAATGAGCAGTTCTTC.

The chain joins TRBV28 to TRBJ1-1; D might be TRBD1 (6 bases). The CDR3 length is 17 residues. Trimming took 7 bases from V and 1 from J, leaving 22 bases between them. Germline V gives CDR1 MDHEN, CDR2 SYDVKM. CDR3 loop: CASTPSQGLLENTEAFF. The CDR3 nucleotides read TGTGCCAGCACCCCTTCACAGGGCCTCCTAGAGAACACTGAAGCTTTCTTT.

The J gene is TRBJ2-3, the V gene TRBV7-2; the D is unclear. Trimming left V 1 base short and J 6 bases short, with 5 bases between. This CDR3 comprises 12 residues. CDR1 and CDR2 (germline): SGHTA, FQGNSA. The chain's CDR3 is CASSLVSDTQYF. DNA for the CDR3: TGTGCCAGCAGCTTAGTTTCGGATACGCAGTATTTT.

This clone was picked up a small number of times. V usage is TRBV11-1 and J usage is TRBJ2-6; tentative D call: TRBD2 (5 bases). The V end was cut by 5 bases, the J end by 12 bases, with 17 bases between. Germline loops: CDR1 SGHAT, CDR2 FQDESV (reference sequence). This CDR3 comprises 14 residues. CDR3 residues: CASSARTAGGVLTF. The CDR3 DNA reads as TGTGCCAGCAGCGCCCGGACCGCGGGCGGCGTCCTGACTTTC.

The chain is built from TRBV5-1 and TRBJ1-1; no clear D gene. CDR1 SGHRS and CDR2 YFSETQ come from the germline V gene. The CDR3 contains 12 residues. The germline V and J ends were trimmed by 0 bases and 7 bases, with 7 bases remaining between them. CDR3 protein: CASSLATGEAFF. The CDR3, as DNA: TGCGCCAGCAGCTTGGCCACTGGTGAAGCTTTCTTT. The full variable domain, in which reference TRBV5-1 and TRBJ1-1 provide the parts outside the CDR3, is KAGVTQTPRYLIKTRGQQVTLSCSPISGHRSVSWYQQTPGQGLQFLFEYFSETQRNKGNFPGRFSGRQFSNSRSEMNVSTLELGDSALYLCASSLATGEAFFGQGTRLTVV.

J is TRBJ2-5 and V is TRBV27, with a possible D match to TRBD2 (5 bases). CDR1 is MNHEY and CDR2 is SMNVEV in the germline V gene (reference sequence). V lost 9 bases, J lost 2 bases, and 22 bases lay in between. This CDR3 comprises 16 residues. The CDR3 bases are TGTGCCAGTTTCCCGTGGGGAGCGCCGGATCAAGAGACCCAGTACTTC. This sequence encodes CASFPWGAPDQETQYF.

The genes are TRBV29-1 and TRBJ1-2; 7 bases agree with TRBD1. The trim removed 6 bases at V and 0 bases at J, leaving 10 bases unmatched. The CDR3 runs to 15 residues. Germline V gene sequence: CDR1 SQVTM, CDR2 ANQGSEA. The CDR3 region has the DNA TGCAGCGTCGGGACAGTCTCATCTCCTAACTATGGCTACACCTTC. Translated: CSVGTVSSPNYGYTF.

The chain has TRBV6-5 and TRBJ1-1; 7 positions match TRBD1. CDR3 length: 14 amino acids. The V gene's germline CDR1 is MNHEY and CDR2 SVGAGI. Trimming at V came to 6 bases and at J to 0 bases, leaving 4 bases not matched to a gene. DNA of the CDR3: TGTGCCAGCAGAACCGGGACAGTGAACACTGAAGCTTTCTTT. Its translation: CASRTGTVNTEAFF.

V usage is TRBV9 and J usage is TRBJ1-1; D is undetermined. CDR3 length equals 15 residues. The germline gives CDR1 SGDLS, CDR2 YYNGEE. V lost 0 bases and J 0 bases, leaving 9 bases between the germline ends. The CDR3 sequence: CASSVGADMNTEAFF. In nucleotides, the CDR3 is TGTGCCAGCAGCGTAGGGGCAGATATGAACACTGAAGCTTTCTTT. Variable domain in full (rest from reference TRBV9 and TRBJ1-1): DSGVTQTPKHLITATGQRVTLRCSPRSGDLSVYWYQQSLDQGLQFLIQYYNGEERAKGNILERFSAQQFPDLHSELNLSSLELGDSALYFCASSVGADMNTEAFFGQGTRLTVV.

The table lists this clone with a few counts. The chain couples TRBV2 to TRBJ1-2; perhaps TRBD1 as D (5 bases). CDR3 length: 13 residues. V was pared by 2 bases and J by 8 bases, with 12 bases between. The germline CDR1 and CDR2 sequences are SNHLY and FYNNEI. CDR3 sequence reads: CASSEINYRGYTF. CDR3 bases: TGTGCCAGCAGTGAAATCAATTACAGGGGCTACACCTTC.

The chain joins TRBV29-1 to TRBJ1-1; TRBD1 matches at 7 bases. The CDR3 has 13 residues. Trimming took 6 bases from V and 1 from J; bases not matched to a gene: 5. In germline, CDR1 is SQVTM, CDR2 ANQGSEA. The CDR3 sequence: CSVIRDRNTEAFF. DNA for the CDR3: TGCAGCGTGATCCGGGACAGGAACACTGAAGCTTTCTTT.

This CDR3 is CASSQTSGSSYEQYF. As DNA, the CDR3 is TGTGCCAGCTCACAGACTAGCGGGAGCTCCTACGAGCAGTACTTC. The chain has TRBV18 and TRBJ2-7; 12 bases are a match to TRBD2. V gave up 4 bases and J gave up 0 bases; unmatched junction bases: 1. This CDR3 is built from 15 residues. CDR1 is KGHSH, CDR2 LQKENI, per germline.

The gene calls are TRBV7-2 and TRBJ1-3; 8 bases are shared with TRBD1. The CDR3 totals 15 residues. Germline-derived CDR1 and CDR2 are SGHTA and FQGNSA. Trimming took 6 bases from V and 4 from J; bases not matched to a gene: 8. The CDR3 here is CASRPTGAQGNTIYF. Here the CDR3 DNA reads TGTGCCAGCAGGCCGACAGGGGCGCAGGGAAACACCATATATTTT.

CDR3 sequence (DNA): TGTGCCAGCAGCTTAGTGGACAGGGGGAATTCACCCCTCCACTTT. Amino acid sequence: CASSLVDRGNSPLHF. This chain uses TRBV7-6 with TRBJ1-6, with TRBD1 matching over 10 bases. This CDR3 comprises 15 residues. V was clipped by 1 base and J by 7 bases; unmatched bases: 1. Germline V gene lookup returns CDR1 SGHVS and CDR2 FNYEAQ.

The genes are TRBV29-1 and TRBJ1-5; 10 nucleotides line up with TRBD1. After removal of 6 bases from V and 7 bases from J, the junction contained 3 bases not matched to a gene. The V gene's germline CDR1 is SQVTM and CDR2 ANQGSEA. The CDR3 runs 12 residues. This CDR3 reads CSVGTGEQPQHF. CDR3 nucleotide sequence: TGCAGCGTCGGGACAGGGGAACAGCCCCAGCATTTT.

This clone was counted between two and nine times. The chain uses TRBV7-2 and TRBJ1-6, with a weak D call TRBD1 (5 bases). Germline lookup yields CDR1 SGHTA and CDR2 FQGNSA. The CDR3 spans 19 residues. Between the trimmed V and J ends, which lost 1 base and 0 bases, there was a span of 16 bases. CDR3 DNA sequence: TGTGCCAGCAGCTTAGGGGATGGGGCAGCAAGCTCCTATAATTCACCCCTCCACTTT. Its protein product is CASSLGDGAASSYNSPLHF.

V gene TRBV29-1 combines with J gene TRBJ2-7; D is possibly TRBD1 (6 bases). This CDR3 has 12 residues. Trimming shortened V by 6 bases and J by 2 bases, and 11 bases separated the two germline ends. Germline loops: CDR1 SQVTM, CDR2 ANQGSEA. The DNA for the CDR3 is TGCAGCGTCCGGGACACCCCCTACGAGCAGTACTTC. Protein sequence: CSVRDTPYEQYF.

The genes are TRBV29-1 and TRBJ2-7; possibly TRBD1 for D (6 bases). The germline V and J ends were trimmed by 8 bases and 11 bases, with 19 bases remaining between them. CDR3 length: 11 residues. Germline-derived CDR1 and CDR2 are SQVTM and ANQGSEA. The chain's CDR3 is CSISQGIGEYF. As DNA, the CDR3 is TGCAGCATAAGCCAGGGGATTGGGGAGTACTTC.

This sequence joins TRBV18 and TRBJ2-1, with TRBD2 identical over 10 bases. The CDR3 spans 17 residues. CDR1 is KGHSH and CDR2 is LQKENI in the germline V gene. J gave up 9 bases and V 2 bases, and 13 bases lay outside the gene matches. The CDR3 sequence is CASSPLSGTSAVSEQFF. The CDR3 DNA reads TGTGCCAGCTCACCATTATCCGGGACTAGCGCTGTCAGTGAGCAGTTCTTC.

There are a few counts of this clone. Here the CDR3 reads CARGWDSPSYEQYF. The CDR3 nucleotides read TGTGCCAGGGGCTGGGACTCCCCCTCCTACGAGCAGTACTTC. The chain combines TRBV6-5 with TRBJ2-7; perhaps TRBD2 as D (6 bases). Germline V gene lookup returns CDR1 MNHEY and CDR2 SVGAGI. Trimming stripped 9 bases from V and 0 bases from J, with 15 bases between. This CDR3 contains 14 residues.

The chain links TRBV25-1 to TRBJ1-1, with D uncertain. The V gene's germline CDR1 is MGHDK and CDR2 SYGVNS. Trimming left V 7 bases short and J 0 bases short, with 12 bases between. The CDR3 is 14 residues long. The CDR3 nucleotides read TGTGCCAGCAAGTCCCACAGCCTGAACACTGAAGCTTTCTTT. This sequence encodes CASKSHSLNTEAFF.

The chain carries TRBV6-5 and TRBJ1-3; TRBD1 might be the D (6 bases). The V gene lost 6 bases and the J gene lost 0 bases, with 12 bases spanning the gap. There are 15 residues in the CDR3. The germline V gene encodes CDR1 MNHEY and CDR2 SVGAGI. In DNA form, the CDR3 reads TGTGCCAGCAGAATGGACAGCCACTCTGGAAACACCATATATTTT. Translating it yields CASRMDSHSGNTIYF.

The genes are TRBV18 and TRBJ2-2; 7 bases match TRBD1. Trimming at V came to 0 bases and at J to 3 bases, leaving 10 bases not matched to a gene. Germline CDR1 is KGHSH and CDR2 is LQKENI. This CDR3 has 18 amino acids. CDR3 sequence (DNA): TGTGCCAGCTCACCACCGGGTTTAGGGACAGCTTACACCGGGGAGCTGTTTTTT. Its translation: CASSPPGLGTAYTGELFF.

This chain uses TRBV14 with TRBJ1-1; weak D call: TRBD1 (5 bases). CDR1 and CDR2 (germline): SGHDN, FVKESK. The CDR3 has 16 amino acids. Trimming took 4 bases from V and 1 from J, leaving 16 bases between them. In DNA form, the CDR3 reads TGTGCCAGCAGCCTGTCTACCCCCGGGGGGAACACTGAAGCTTTCTTT. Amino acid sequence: CASSLSTPGGNTEAFF.